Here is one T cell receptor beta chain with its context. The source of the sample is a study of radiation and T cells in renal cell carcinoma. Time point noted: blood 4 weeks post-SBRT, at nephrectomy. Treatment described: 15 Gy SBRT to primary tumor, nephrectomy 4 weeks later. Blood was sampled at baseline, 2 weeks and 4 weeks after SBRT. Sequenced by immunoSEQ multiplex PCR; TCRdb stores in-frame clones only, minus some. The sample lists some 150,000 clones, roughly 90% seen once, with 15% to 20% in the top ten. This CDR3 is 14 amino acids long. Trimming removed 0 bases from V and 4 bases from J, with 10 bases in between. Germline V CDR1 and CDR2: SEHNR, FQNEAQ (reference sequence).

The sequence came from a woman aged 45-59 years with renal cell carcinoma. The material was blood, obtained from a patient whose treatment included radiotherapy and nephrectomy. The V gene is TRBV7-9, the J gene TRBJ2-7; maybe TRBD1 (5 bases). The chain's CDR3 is CASSLASGLYEQYF. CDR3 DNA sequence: TGTGCCAGCAGCTTAGCGTCAGGGTTGTACGAGCAGTACTTC.